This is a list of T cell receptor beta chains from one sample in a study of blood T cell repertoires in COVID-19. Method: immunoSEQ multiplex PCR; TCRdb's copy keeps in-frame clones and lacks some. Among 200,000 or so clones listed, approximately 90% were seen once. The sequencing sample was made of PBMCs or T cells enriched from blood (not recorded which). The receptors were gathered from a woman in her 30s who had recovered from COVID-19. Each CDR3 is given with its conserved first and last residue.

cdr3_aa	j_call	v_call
CAISLSGAGYTF	TRBJ1-2	TRBV10-3
CASSQDRGRGAFGNTIYF	TRBJ1-3	TRBV4-1
CASSRGWTEAFF	TRBJ1-1	TRBV4-1
CASRDTTGEVKTQYF	TRBJ2-5	TRBV19
CASSLVDFTGDGYTF	TRBJ1-2	TRBV7-2
CASSVSGGGVAGELFF	TRBJ2-2	TRBV9
CASSQGTSLGELFF	TRBJ2-2	TRBV4-1
CASSLENGVGYTF	TRBJ1-2	TRBV5-1
CASSLDGSYEQYF	TRBJ2-7	TRBV5-1
CASSPGLAVNEQFF	TRBJ2-1	TRBV7-3
CASSFGTNYEQYF	TRBJ2-7	TRBV11-2
CASSIEGAGETQYF	TRBJ2-5	TRBV19
CASSFSGGPTEAFF	TRBJ1-1	TRBV5-8
CASSVGQGATHYEQYF	TRBJ2-7	TRBV7-9
CASSSLVRGGTEAFF	TRBJ1-1	TRBV6-2/TRBV6-3
CASSPHRDEQFF	TRBJ2-1	TRBV7-2
CASSSYRGSTEAFF	TRBJ1-1	TRBV7-9
CASSYRNIQYF	TRBJ2-4	TRBV11-2
CASTAGLEKTQYF	TRBJ2-5	TRBV2
CSAWGVSDGTYNEQFF	TRBJ2-1	TRBV29-1
CASSPGGETDTQYF	TRBJ2-3	TRBV11-2
CASSDRDTESNQPQHF	TRBJ1-5	TRBV2
CASSQGVLKTQYF	TRBJ2-5	TRBV11-3
CASSLGLAGATGELFF	TRBJ2-2	TRBV7-3
CASSEAGQGESPLHF	TRBJ1-6	TRBV4-3
CASSKQQGATNSPLHF	TRBJ1-6	TRBV9
CSASRRQNEKLFF	TRBJ1-4	TRBV20-1
CASSSPNSNVLSDRSTYEQYF	TRBJ2-7	TRBV11-2
CASSDREYTGELFF	TRBJ2-2	TRBV7-3
CASSFAGGPNEKLFF	TRBJ1-4	TRBV7-2
CASSQTAGGLVTGELFF	TRBJ2-2	TRBV4-1
CASSAGGRNTEAFF	TRBJ1-1	TRBV9
CASSRPGLAVTDTQYF	TRBJ2-3	TRBV7-9
CASSLGSGQPQHF	TRBJ1-5	TRBV5-1
CASSGRVWNYGYTF	TRBJ1-2	TRBV7-8
CSHTSASSYNEQFF	TRBJ2-1	TRBV29-1
CASTPQGAFYEQYF	TRBJ2-7	TRBV6-2/TRBV6-3
CASSAPTDGTEAFF	TRBJ1-1	TRBV25-1
CASSLGKQETQYF	TRBJ2-5	TRBV7-2